The T cell receptor beta chain under discussion was sequenced for a study of T cell repertoires in cytomegalovirus infection. The overall study: Indications came from public TCR beta signatures; they pointed to CMV infection and to a matching HLA type.

This CDR3 spans 13 amino acids. Trimming stripped 3 bases from V and 2 bases from J, with 8 bases between. The V gene's germline CDR1 is SQVTM and CDR2 ANQGSEA. Overall study results and limits: Pooled public TCR beta family frequency picked out CMV carriers with the relevant HLA. It was HLA-C-restricted CMV-specific TCR beta clonotypes that dominated the response ex vivo.

MiXCR, applied by TCRdb to the reads, yields one record per CDR3 protein. The sample lists tens of thousands of distinct CDR3 sequences, 25% to 40% occurring once. In regard to this clonotype: Its antigen is not identified.

The J gene is TRBJ2-1, the V gene TRBV29-1; D is unclear. This TCR derives from a human donor in good health (CMV status not recorded). Some clones in this sample may be carry-over from other donors' samples. Sequencing used PBMCs, sequenced either directly or after in vitro stimulation (not recorded which). CDR3 bases: TGCAGCGTTGATGGTGGGACCTACAATGAGCAGTTCTTC. It specifies CSVDGGTYNEQFF.